Presented here are 22 T cell receptor beta chains from one specimen sequenced in a study of circulating CD8 cells and anti-PD-1 response in melanoma. The QIAseq Immune Repertoire TCR panel built the libraries from around 15 ng of total RNA. One entry per CDR3 protein, called by TCRdb with MiXCR from the reads. The sample lists 500 to 600 distinct CDR3 sequences, approximately 6.7% occurring once. Sorting of live CD3+CD8+TCRalphabeta+ cells by PD-1 and/or TIGIT gave four subsets. This material consisted of CD8+ T cells from PBMCs, taken at baseline or after one month of anti-PD-1 therapy (not recorded which). These receptors originate from a human donor with melanoma.

This clonotype is categorized as medium-sized. The rearrangement uses TRBV30 and TRBJ1-4, with D uncertain. Germline loops: CDR1 GTSNPN, CDR2 SVGIG (reference sequence). CDR3 length: 11 amino acids. The V gene lost 2 bases and the J gene lost 6 bases, with 4 bases spanning the gap. CDR3 loop: CAWSTDEKLFF. The CDR3 region has the DNA TGTGCCTGGAGTACTGATGAAAAACTGTTTTTT.

By its share, this clonotype is large (0.1 to 1%). V is TRBV6-6 and J is TRBJ1-1; 7 positions match TRBD1. J lost 4 bases, V lost 6 bases, and 11 bases had no gene match. The CDR3 is 15 residues long. CDR1 and CDR2 from the germline V gene are MNHNY and SVGAGI (reference sequence). CDR3 amino acids: CASSYTLQGITEAFF. DNA for the CDR3: TGTGCCAGCAGCTACACCTTACAGGGGATCACTGAAGCTTTCTTT.

The chain is built from TRBV7-3 and TRBJ2-5; maybe TRBD1 (5 bases). This CDR3 contains 13 residues. Per germline, CDR1 SGHTA and CDR2 FQGTGA. V lost 5 bases and J lost 5, with 12 bases in between. In nucleotides, the CDR3 is TGTGCCAGCAGCCCCCAGGGCTCGGAGACCCAGTACTTC. The encoded protein is CASSPQGSETQYF.

This clonotype is medium-sized by share. The chain uses TRBV19 and TRBJ1-1; 7 bases match TRBD1. Losses at the gene ends were 4 bases for V and 11 bases for J; bases not matched to a gene: 16. Germline CDR1 and CDR2: LNHDA and SQIVND (reference sequence). CDR3 length: 15 amino acids. CDR3 amino acids: CASSTGQERRAGAFF. The CDR3, as DNA: TGTGCCAGTAGTACCGGACAGGAACGACGCGCCGGGGCTTTCTTT.

This clonotype ranks as medium-sized. The chain couples TRBV28 to TRBJ2-7, with D possibly TRBD2 on 5 matching bases. Germline V gene sequence: CDR1 MDHEN, CDR2 SYDVKM. This CDR3 contains 12 residues. Trimming took 3 bases from V and 3 from J, leaving 6 bases between them. The CDR3 sequence is CASSFEGYEQYF. The CDR3 nucleotides read TGTGCCAGCAGTTTTGAGGGCTACGAGCAGTACTTC.

In this sample, this clonotype is large. The V and J genes are TRBV12-3 or TRBV12-4 and TRBJ2-1; D tentatively reads TRBD1 or TRBD2 (5 bases each). The CDR3 spans 12 residues. V gave up 3 bases and J gave up 7 bases, with 7 bases separating them. The CDR3 region is CASSFGGNEQFF. The CDR3, as DNA: TGTGCCAGCAGTTTTGGGGGTAATGAGCAGTTCTTC.

By proportion, this clonotype is large. The J gene is TRBJ1-4, the V gene TRBV2; D not resolved. CDR3 length: 15 amino acids. Germline V gene data show CDR1 as SNHLY and CDR2 as FYNNEI. Trimming cost V 4 bases and J 0 bases, with 9 bases left between them. CDR3 sequence reads: CASSADTSTNEKLFF. As DNA, the CDR3 is TGTGCCAGCAGTGCCGACACCTCAACTAATGAAAAACTGTTTTTT.

This clonotype is labeled as large. The CDR3 is CASSDAGVYYNSPLHF. In DNA form, the CDR3 reads TGTGCCAGTAGTGACGCAGGGGTTTACTATAATTCACCCCTCCACTTT. The chain employs TRBV19 and TRBJ1-6; D might be TRBD1 (6 bases). Germline loops: CDR1 LNHDA, CDR2 SQIVND (reference sequence). Trimming removed 5 bases from V and 3 bases from J, with 14 bases in between. The length of the CDR3 is 16 residues.

In its sample, this clonotype is medium-sized (0.01 to 0.1%). The chain employs TRBV12-5 and TRBJ2-1, with 8 positions matching TRBD2. CDR3 size: 15 residues. The V gene end was trimmed by 4 bases and the J gene end by 8 bases; junction bases not matched to a gene: 10. Germline V CDR1 and CDR2: LGHNT, FRNRAP. Here the CDR3 reads CASGWGSGVGDEQFF. The CDR3 region has the DNA TGTGCTAGTGGTTGGGGTAGCGGGGTCGGAGATGAGCAGTTCTTC.

This clonotype is large in the sample. The V call is TRBV12-3 or TRBV12-4, the J call TRBJ2-1; TRBD1 or TRBD2 may be the D gene (5 bases each). Trimming shortened V by 1 base and J by 9 bases, and 10 bases separated the two germline ends. This CDR3 comprises 13 residues. The CDR3 sequence: CASSLGAGTEQFF. The DNA of the CDR3 is TGTGCCAGCAGTTTAGGCGCAGGGACTGAGCAGTTCTTC.

By sample share, this clonotype is large (0.1 to 1%). The V call is TRBV5-6, the J call TRBJ2-1; 10 bases are a match to TRBD2. Germline assignment: CDR1 SGHDT and CDR2 YYEEEE. The CDR3 has 11 amino acids. V lost 3 bases, J lost 15 bases, and 3 bases stayed unmatched. CDR3 loop: CASSWSGGAFF. CDR3 in DNA: TGTGCCAGCAGCTGGAGCGGGGGGGCGTTCTTC. Combining the CDR3 with reference TRBV5-6 and TRBJ2-1 gives the whole variable domain DAGVTQSPTHLIKTRGQQVTLRCSPKSGHDTVSWYQQALGQGPQFIFQYYEEEERQRGNFPDRFSGHQFPNYSSELNVNALLLGDSALYLCASSWSGGAFFGPGTRLTVL.

This clonotype is categorized as medium-sized. The V gene is TRBV28, the J gene TRBJ1-5; 10 bases agree with TRBD1. The junction had 3 bases not matched to a gene; V was cut back by 6 bases and J by 1 base. The germline CDR1 and CDR2 sequences are MDHEN and SYDVKM. CDR3 length: 15 residues. The CDR3 loop is CASRGTGVSNQPQHF. Written as DNA, the CDR3 is TGTGCCAGCAGAGGGACAGGGGTCAGCAATCAGCCCCAGCATTTT.

Sample share makes this clonotype medium-sized. The CDR3 is CASSPWVTEGNGYTF. The CDR3 coding sequence is TGTGCCAGCAGCCCTTGGGTAACAGAAGGAAATGGCTACACCTTC. The chain uses TRBV7-9 and TRBJ1-2; D is undetermined. This CDR3 is 15 amino acids long. Germline loops: CDR1 SEHNR, CDR2 FQNEAQ (reference sequence). The V end lost 5 bases, the J end lost 6 bases, and 19 bases lay between the germline ends. Based on the CDR3 plus reference TRBV7-9 and TRBJ1-2, the full variable domain is DTGVSQNPRHKITKRGQNVTFRCDPISEHNRLYWYRQTLGQGPEFLTYFQNEAQLEKSRLLSDRFSAERPKGSFSTLEIQRTEQGDSAMYLCASSPWVTEGNGYTFGSGTRLTVV.

This clonotype qualifies as medium-sized (0.01 to 0.1%). CDR3 nucleotide sequence: TGTGCCAGCAGTCGCCGATCAGCGGGAGGACCCCAGGATACGCAGTATTTT. It translates to CASSRRSAGGPQDTQYF. The chain carries TRBV28 and TRBJ2-3, with TRBD2 matching over 9 bases. CDR1 and CDR2 (germline): MDHEN, SYDVKM. The CDR3 has 17 amino acids. V gave up 5 bases and J gave up 6 bases; unmatched junction bases: 15.

This clonotype qualifies as large (0.1 to 1%). The V call is TRBV28, the J call TRBJ1-1; no clear D gene. The V gene's germline CDR1 is MDHEN and CDR2 SYDVKM. Trimming pared 6 bases from V and 8 bases from J, leaving 13 bases between. The length of the CDR3 is 12 residues. The CDR3 nucleotides read TGTGCCAGCAGGGCCGACCTCCTCGAAGCTTTCTTT. This gives the protein CASRADLLEAFF.

Sample share makes this clonotype large. The chain links TRBV16 to TRBJ2-7, with 8 bases identical to TRBD1. V shed 0 bases, J shed 4 bases, and the junction held 5 bases outside the gene matches. CDR1 and CDR2 from the germline V gene are KGHSY and FQNENV. CDR3 length: 15 residues. CDR3 nucleotide sequence: TGTGCCAGCAGCCAATCCTGGACAGGGCCGTACGAGCAGTACTTC. Its protein product is CASSQSWTGPYEQYF.

This clonotype qualifies as medium-sized (0.01 to 0.1%). CDR3 nucleotide sequence: TGTGCCAGCAGACCCGGGACAGGGTTCGGAGAGACCCAGTACTTC. Translation gives CASRPGTGFGETQYF. The chain combines TRBV28 with TRBJ2-5, with 9 nucleotides matching TRBD1. The junction had 9 bases not matched to a gene; V was cut back by 6 bases and J by 4 bases. The germline CDR1 and CDR2 sequences are MDHEN and SYDVKM. The CDR3 has 15 residues.

Relative to its sample, this clonotype is medium-sized (0.01 to 0.1%). The rearrangement links TRBV28 to TRBJ1-5; D is uncertain. The germline CDR1 and CDR2 sequences are MDHEN and SYDVKM. The length of the CDR3 is 15 residues. V lost 5 bases and J lost 0, with 11 bases in between. This CDR3 reads CASSSGLNSNQPQHF. CDR3 coding DNA: TGTGCCAGCAGTAGCGGGCTTAATAGCAATCAGCCCCAGCATTTT.

This clonotype rates as large. The genes are TRBV28 and TRBJ2-1; TRBD1 matches 11 bases. The trim removed 0 bases at V and 7 bases at J, leaving 5 bases unmatched. Germline CDR1 MDHEN, CDR2 SYDVKM. The CDR3 is 16 amino acids. CDR3 coding DNA: TGTGCCAGCAGTTTATGGTTAGGACAGGGGGCGAATGAGCAGTTCTTC. Translation: CASSLWLGQGANEQFF.

By sample share, this clonotype is large. The rearrangement links TRBV5-8 to TRBJ2-4, with D perhaps TRBD1 or TRBD2 (5 bases each). The germline V and J ends were trimmed by 2 bases and 11 bases, with 17 bases remaining between them. CDR1 and CDR2 (germline): SGHTS, YDEGEE. The length of the CDR3 is 14 residues. The chain's CDR3 is CASSLPGPLFLQYF. CDR3 sequence (DNA): TGTGCCAGCAGCTTACCGGGACCCCTATTCCTTCAGTACTTC.

Relative to its sample, this clonotype is large. The CDR3 is CASIRTAAKNIQYF. The CDR3 nucleotides read TGCGCCAGCATAAGGACCGCCGCCAAAAACATTCAGTACTTC. The V gene is TRBV10-1, the J gene TRBJ2-4; D remains unclear. V lost 7 bases, J lost 1 base, and 11 bases lay in between. The CDR3 loop spans 14 amino acids. Germline CDR1 and CDR2: WNHNN and SYGVQD (reference sequence).

This clonotype is medium-sized. The chain couples TRBV12-3 or TRBV12-4 to TRBJ1-5; D possibly corresponds to TRBD1 (6 bases). The V gene lost 6 bases and the J gene lost 4 bases, with 13 bases spanning the gap. The CDR3 loop spans 14 amino acids. The CDR3 DNA is TGTGCCAGCAGCTACCGGGGGCCGAATCAGCCCCAGCATTTT. Protein sequence: CASSYRGPNQPQHF.